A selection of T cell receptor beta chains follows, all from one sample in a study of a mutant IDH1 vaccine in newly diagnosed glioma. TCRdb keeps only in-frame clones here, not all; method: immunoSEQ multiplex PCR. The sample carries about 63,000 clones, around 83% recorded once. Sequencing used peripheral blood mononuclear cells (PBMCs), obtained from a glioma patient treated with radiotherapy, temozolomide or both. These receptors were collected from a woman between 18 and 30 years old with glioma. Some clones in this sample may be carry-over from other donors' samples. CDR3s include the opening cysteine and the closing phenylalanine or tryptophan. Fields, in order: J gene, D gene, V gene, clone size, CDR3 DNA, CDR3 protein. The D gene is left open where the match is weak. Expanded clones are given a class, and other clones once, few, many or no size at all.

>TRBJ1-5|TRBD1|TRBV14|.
TGTGCCAGCAGCCAAGACCTTACAGGGGCCCCCCAGCATTTT
CASSQDLTGAPQHF
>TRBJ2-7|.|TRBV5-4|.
TGTGCCAGCAGCTTGGGGGCCGCTGAGCAGTACTTC
CASSLGAAEQYF
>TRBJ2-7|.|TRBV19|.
TGTGCCAGTAGTATAGGCCCAGCATCCTACGAGCAGTACTTC
CASSIGPASYEQYF
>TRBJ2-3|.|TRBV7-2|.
TGTGCCAGCAGCTTAGGGCCGGGCACAGATACGCAGTATTTT
CASSLGPGTDTQYF
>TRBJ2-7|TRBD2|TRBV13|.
TGTGCCAGCAGCTCGCTTTACGGGGGGGCTTCCTACGAGCAGTACTTC
CASSSLYGGASYEQYF
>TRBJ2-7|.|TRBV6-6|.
TGTGCCAGCAGTTACTCGGGCCACGAGCAGTACTTC
CASSYSGHEQYF
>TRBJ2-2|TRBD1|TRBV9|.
TGTGCCAGCAGCCCGGACAGGGGGCCCGGGGAGCTGTTTTTT
CASSPDRGPGELFF
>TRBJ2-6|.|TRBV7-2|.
TGTGCCAGCAGCTTAGGAGCGGGCGCCAACGTCCTGACTTTC
CASSLGAGANVLTF
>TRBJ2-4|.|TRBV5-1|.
TGCGCCAGCAGCTTCGGCCAGGGTACGAACATTCAGTACTTC
CASSFGQGTNIQYF
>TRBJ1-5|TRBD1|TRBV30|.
TGTGCCTGGAGTGGGACAGGGGGTAGTCAGCCCCAGCATTTT
CAWSGTGGSQPQHF
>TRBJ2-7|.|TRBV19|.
TGTGCCAGTAGCGGGACAGCTGGGGGGGAGCAGTACTTC
CASSGTAGGEQYF
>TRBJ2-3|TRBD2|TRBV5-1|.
TGCGCCAGCACCCCGACTAGCGGGGAGGATACGCAGTATTTT
CASTPTSGEDTQYF
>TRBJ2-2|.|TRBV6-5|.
TGTGCCAGCAGGAAGGGTGGTTCCGGGGAGCTGTTTTTT
CASRKGGSGELFF
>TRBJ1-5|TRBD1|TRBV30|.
TGTGCCTGGAGTGTAGGACAGGGAGGCAATCAGCCCCAGCATTTT
CAWSVGQGGNQPQHF
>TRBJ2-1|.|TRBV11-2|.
TGTGCCAGCAGCTTCGGGCCCCCCGATGAGCAGTTCTTC
CASSFGPPDEQFF
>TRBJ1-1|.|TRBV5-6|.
TGTGCCAGCAGCTTGATTGTGCGTCGGGGCATGAACACTGAAGCTTTCTTT
CASSLIVRRGMNTEAFF
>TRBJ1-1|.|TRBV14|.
TGTGCCAGCAGCCGACGGAGCTTAGTCACTGAAGCTTTCTTT
CASSRRSLVTEAFF
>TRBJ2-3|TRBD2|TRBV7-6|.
TGTGCCAGCAGCTTAGATCAGCGGGGGTTCACAGATACGCAGTATTTT
CASSLDQRGFTDTQYF
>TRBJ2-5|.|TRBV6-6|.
TGTGCCAGCGCGGCCTTCCAAGAGACCCAGTACTTC
CASAAFQETQYF
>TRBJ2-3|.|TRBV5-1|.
TGCGCCAGCAGCACGACCACTAGCCCGGCAGATACGCAGTATTTT
CASSTTTSPADTQYF
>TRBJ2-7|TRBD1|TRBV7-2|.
TGTGCCAGCAGGGGGACAGGGACCGTCCTTAACGAGCAGTACTTC
CASRGTGTVLNEQYF
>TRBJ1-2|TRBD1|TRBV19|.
TGTGCCAGTACCGACAGGGGGCGCCGGGGCTACACCTTC
CASTDRGRRGYTF
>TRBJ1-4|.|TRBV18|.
TGTGCCAGCTCACCGGGCGAAAAACTGTTTTTT
CASSPGEKLFF
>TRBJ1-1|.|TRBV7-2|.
TGTGCCAGCACTATAGGGGTCACAGGCTCCGCCATGAACACTGAAGCTTTCTTT
CASTIGVTGSAMNTEAFF
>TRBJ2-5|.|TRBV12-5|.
TGTGCTAGTGGTTTAAATGTCCGTGGGGAGACCCAGTACTTC
CASGLNVRGETQYF
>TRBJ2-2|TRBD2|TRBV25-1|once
TGTGCCAGCAGTGATCGGGCTAGCGGGGCCCCCGGGGAGCTGTTTTTT
CASSDRASGAPGELFF
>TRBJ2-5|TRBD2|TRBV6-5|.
TGTGCCAGCAGTTACGACGGGGGGGAGACCCAGTACTTC
CASSYDGGETQYF
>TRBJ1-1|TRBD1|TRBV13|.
TGTGCCAGCAGACCAGGAACAGGGGGGACTCGGACTGAAGCTTTCTTT
CASRPGTGGTRTEAFF
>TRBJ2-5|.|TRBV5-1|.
TGCGCCAGCAGCTTGGGCCCAGGGGCGGGAGAGACCCAGTACTTC
CASSLGPGAGETQYF
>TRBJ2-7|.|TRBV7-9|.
TGTGCCAGCAGCTTATCGGCAGGCGGGGAGCAGTACTTC
CASSLSAGGEQYF
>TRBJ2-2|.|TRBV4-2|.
TGTGCCAGCAGCCAAGTGGGCGGGGAAGCCGGGGAGCTGTTTTTT
CASSQVGGEAGELFF
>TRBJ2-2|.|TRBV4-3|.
TGCGCCAGCAGCCAAGATGGCAGGAACACCGGGGAGCTGTTTTTT
CASSQDGRNTGELFF
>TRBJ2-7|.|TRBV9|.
TGTGCCAGCAGCGTAGCTGCAGCTAGCTCCTACGAGCAGTACTTC
CASSVAAASSYEQYF
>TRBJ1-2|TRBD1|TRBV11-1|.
TGTGCCAGCAGCCCGAGGGGGCTTAACTATGGCTACACCTTC
CASSPRGLNYGYTF
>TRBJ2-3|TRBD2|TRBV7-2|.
TGTGCCAGCAGCCGCGGACTAGCCGTCCCAACAGATACGCAGTATTTT
CASSRGLAVPTDTQYF
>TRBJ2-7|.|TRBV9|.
TGTGCCAGCAGCTTACTCCCCGGTTTCTCCTACGAGCAGTACTTC
CASSLLPGFSYEQYF
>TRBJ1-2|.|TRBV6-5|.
TGTGCCAGCAGTTACAGCACTAACTATGGCTACACCTTC
CASSYSTNYGYTF
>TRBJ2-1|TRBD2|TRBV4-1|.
TGCGCCAGCAGCCAAGTTAGCGGGAGTTGGGGCAATGAGCAGTTCTTC
CASSQVSGSWGNEQFF
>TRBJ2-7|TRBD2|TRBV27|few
TGTGCCAGCAGTTCCCGGGGGGGCCACGAGCAGTACTTC
CASSSRGGHEQYF
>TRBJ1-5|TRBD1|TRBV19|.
TGTGCCACTAGACAGGGGAATCAGCCCCAGCATTTT
CATRQGNQPQHF
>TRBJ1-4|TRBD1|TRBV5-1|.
TGCGCCAGCAGCCTGACAGGGGGCTATGGTGAAAAACTGTTTTTT
CASSLTGGYGEKLFF
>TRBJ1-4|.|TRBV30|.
TGTGCCTGGAGTCCCTCGCGAGGGCATCGTGAAAAACTGTTTTTT
CAWSPSRGHREKLFF
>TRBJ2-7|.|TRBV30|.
TGTGCCTGGAGTAACGGGAATCGCTACGAGCAGTACTTC
CAWSNGNRYEQYF
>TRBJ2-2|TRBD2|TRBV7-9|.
TGTGCCAGCAGCCCGAGAGGCGGGAGAGATACCGGGGAGCTGTTTTTT
CASSPRGGRDTGELFF
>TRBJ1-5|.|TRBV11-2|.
TGTGCCAGCAGCTTAGCCACGTATCAGCCCCAGCATTTT
CASSLATYQPQHF
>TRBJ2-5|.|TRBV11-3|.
TGTGCCAGCACCCTATCGGGCCGGGTGAGCGAGACCCAGTACTTC
CASTLSGRVSETQYF
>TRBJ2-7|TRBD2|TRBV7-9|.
TGTGCCAGCAGCCGCGGACTAGCGGGGCTGAGCTCCTACGAGCAGTACTTC
CASSRGLAGLSSYEQYF
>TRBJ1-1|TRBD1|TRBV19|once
TGTGCCAGTAGTACCGGGACAGGGTGGGTCAGTAGGGAAGCTTTCTTT
CASSTGTGWVSREAFF
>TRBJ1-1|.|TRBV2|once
TGTGCCAGCAGATTAGGACGGCCGAACACTGAAGCTTTCTTT
CASRLGRPNTEAFF
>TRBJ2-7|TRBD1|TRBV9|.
TGTGCCAGCAGCGTAGCCTCTCAGGGGGCTACCTACGAGCAGTACTTC
CASSVASQGATYEQYF
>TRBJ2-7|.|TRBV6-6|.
TGTGCCAGCAGTGCGCCCTACGAGCAGTACTTC
CASSAPYEQYF
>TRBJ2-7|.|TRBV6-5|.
TGTGCCAGTAAGATTGCGACCTTTTGGGCCGAGCAGTACTTC
CASKIATFWAEQYF
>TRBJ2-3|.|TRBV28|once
TGTGCCAGCACGGAAACTATCCTCACAGATACGCAGTATTTT
CASTETILTDTQYF
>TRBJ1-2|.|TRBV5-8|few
TGTGCCAGCAGCCCGGCCGGACAGTTTTATGGCTACACCTTC
CASSPAGQFYGYTF
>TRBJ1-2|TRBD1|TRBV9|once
TGTGCCAGCAGCATCCGACAGGGCCCTAACTATGGCTACACCTTC
CASSIRQGPNYGYTF
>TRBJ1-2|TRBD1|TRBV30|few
TGTGCCTGGAGTGTAGAGGGTGGCAGGGGGTACTATGGCTACACCTTC
CAWSVEGGRGYYGYTF
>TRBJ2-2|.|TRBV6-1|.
TGTGCCATAAGGGAGTATAGCGGGGAGCTGTTTTTT
CAIREYSGELFF
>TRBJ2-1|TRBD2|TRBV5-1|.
TGCGCCAGCAGGCCCGGGACTAGCGGGAGCCTTTACAATGAGCAGTTCTTC
CASRPGTSGSLYNEQFF
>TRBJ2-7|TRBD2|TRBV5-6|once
TGTGCCAGCTCCCGGGGGACAGCGGGGGGCCACGAGCAGTACTTC
CASSRGTAGGHEQYF